What follows are 10 T cell receptor beta chains derived from one specimen sequenced in a study of CD4 T cells in relation to SARS-CoV-2 and coronaviruses. Sequenced by immunoSEQ multiplex PCR; TCRdb stores in-frame clones only, minus some. The data hold 30,000 to 40,000 clones, with roughly 80% observed a single time. These receptors' antigens are unknown. The sample comprised memory CD4+ T cells from PBMCs, cultured in vitro. These receptors all stem from an adult with COVID-19.

The rearrangement links TRBV15 to TRBJ2-7; perhaps TRBD2 as D (7 bases). Germline V lookup: CDR1 LNHNV, CDR2 YYDKDF (reference sequence). The CDR3 spans 14 residues. The V gene lost 5 bases and the J gene lost 6 bases, with 17 bases spanning the gap. DNA of the CDR3: TGTGCCACCAGCGCCCTAGGGGGGGATTCCGAGCAGTACTTC. Translated, it gives CATSALGGDSEQYF.

CDR3 sequence: CASSLSLAGYEQYF. The CDR3 DNA is TGTGCCAGCAGTTTATCGTTAGCGGGGTACGAGCAGTACTTC. The V and J genes are TRBV28 and TRBJ2-7; 8 positions match TRBD2. This CDR3 contains 14 residues. V was clipped by 1 base and J by 4 bases; unmatched bases: 3. Germline-derived CDR1 and CDR2 are MDHEN and SYDVKM.

This chain joins TRBV16 and TRBJ1-1; D ambiguous. Per germline, CDR1 KGHSY and CDR2 FQNENV. V was shortened by 2 bases and J by 0 bases, with 16 bases between the two germline ends. The CDR3 contains 17 residues. DNA of the CDR3: TGTGCCAGCAGCCAAGGCCGAGAGACCGGAGTGAACACTGAAGCTTTCTTT. Translation gives CASSQGRETGVNTEAFF.

This clone was picked up a small number of times. The chain carries TRBV6-2 or TRBV6-3 and TRBJ1-1; D is perhaps TRBD1 (6 bases). The CDR3 runs to 16 residues. V gave up 3 bases and J gave up 2 bases, with 16 bases separating them. Germline V gives CDR1 MNHEY, CDR2 SVGEGT. In DNA, the CDR3 is TGTGCCAGCAGTTATGATAGTAAGGGGGTAAACACTGAAGCTTTCTTT. As protein: CASSYDSKGVNTEAFF.

This chain uses TRBV2 with TRBJ2-6, with D possibly being TRBD2 (5 bases). The CDR3 loop spans 15 amino acids. Trimming took off 6 bases at V and 4 bases at J, with 13 bases between the two ends. In germline, CDR1 is SNHLY, CDR2 FYNNEI. The CDR3 protein is CASSEGRIGANVLTF. The DNA of the CDR3 is TGTGCCAGCAGCGAGGGTCGAATCGGGGCCAACGTCCTGACTTTC.

The V and J genes are TRBV19 and TRBJ2-2; D is possibly TRBD2 (5 bases). Between the trimmed V and J ends, which lost 3 bases and 5 bases, there was a span of 7 bases. Per germline, CDR1 LNHDA and CDR2 SQIVND (reference sequence). CDR3 length equals 13 residues. CDR3 sequence: CASSMRRTGELFF. DNA for the CDR3: TGTGCCAGTAGTATGCGGAGGACCGGGGAGCTGTTTTTT.

This clone has only one observation. This chain's CDR3 is CASNWKPNQPQHF. The CDR3 bases are TGTGCCAGTAATTGGAAGCCCAATCAGCCCCAGCATTTT. V gene TRBV19 combines with J gene TRBJ1-5, with D uncertain. This CDR3 spans 13 amino acids. CDR1 LNHDA and CDR2 SQIVND come from the germline V gene (reference sequence). Trimming removed 7 bases from V and 3 bases from J, with 10 bases in between.

The chain combines TRBV3-1 (or the pseudogene TRBV3-2) with TRBJ2-5; 7 nucleotides align to TRBD2. The CDR3 length is 16 residues. CDR1 and CDR2 from the germline V gene are LGHDT and YNNKEL (reference sequence). V lost 2 bases and J lost 4; bases outside the gene matches: 10. CDR3 sequence (DNA): TGTGCCAGCAGCCAAACTGGCGGGAGTTCGTTAGAGACCCAGTACTTC. Protein sequence: CASSQTGGSSLETQYF.

This clone was observed once. CDR3 DNA: TGTGCCAGCAGTTACTCGAGCCCAGGGTGGTCTGAGCAGTACTTC. Protein: CASSYSSPGWSEQYF. This chain connects TRBV6-5 to TRBJ2-7; the D gene is possibly TRBD1 (5 bases). Trimming took off 0 bases at V and 7 bases at J, with 16 bases between the two ends. This CDR3 spans 15 amino acids. Germline-derived CDR1 and CDR2 are MNHEY and SVGAGI.

The V call is TRBV19, the J call TRBJ2-3; tentative D call: TRBD1 (5 bases). Deletions cut 5 bases from V and 5 bases from J, with 17 bases between. This CDR3 spans 15 amino acids. Per germline, CDR1 LNHDA and CDR2 SQIVND (reference sequence). The CDR3 protein is CASSAPPGLGDTQYF. The CDR3 DNA reads as TGTGCCAGTAGTGCCCCCCCAGGGCTCGGAGATACGCAGTATTTT. The complete variable domain, with remaining parts taken from reference TRBV19 and TRBJ2-3, reads DGGITQSPKYLFRKEGQNVTLSCEQNLNHDAMYWYRQDPGQGLRLIYYSQIVNDFQKGDIAEGYSVSREKKESFPLTVTSAQKNPTAFYLCASSAPPGLGDTQYFGPGTRLTVL.